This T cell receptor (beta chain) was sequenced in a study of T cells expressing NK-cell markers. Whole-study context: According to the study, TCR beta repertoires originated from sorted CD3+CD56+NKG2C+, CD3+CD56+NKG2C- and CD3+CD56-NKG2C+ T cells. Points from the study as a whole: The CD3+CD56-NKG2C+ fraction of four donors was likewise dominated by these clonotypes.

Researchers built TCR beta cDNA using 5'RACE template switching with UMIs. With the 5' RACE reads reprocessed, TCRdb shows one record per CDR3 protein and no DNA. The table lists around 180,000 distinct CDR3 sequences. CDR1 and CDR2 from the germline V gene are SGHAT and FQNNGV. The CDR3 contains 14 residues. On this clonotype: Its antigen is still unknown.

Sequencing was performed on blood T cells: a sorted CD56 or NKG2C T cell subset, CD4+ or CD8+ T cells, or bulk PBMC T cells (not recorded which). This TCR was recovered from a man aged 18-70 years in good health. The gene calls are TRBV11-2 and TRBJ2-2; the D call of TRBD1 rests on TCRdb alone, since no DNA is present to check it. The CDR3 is CASHRGLNTGELFF.